What follows is one T cell receptor (beta chain) and its context. The target antigen is unknown. Each patient had positive sputum smear microscopy and/or positive culture. Profiled with immunoSEQ multiplex PCR; TCRdb holds only in-frame clones, not every one. The sample has roughly 7,100 clones; roughly 94% are singletons. This entry comes from a study of T cells in tuberculosis. Study summary: A South African cohort included IGRA-negative adolescents, latently infected IGRA-positive adolescents and adults with active tuberculosis.

The CDR3 has 13 residues. V dropped 4 bases and J dropped 5 bases, with 15 bases sitting between them. Germline CDR1 is SQVTM and CDR2 is ANQGSEA. Overall study results and limits: Using the GMM-specific repertoire gave around 88% accuracy versus roughly 68% with motifs. Active tuberculosis cases were adults; controls were adolescents.

What was sequenced was PBMCs. This clonotype originated in an adult with tuberculosis. The chain couples TRBV29-1 to TRBJ2-7; D might be TRBD2 (7 bases). This CDR3 is CSVGGGAGDEQYF. DNA for the CDR3: TGCAGCGTTGGTGGGGGGGCAGGGGACGAGCAGTACTTC.